This T cell receptor beta chain was sequenced in a study of CD4 T cells in relation to SARS-CoV-2 and coronaviruses. Study in general: After 10 days of antigen culture, PBMC TCR beta CDR3s were sequenced. Findings and limits, study-wide: Crossreactivity was assessed only for spike protein, not other viral proteins. SARS-CoV-2-driven expansion was significantly weaker in crossreactive than monoreactive clones.

Measured with immunoSEQ multiplex PCR; TCRdb has only the in-frame clones, and not every one. The table includes around 35,000 clones, 82% detected once. In this sample, this clone turned up a few times. No antigen is known for it. The CDR3 covers 16 residues. The sequenced material came from naive CD4+ T cells from PBMCs, cultured in vitro. Subset given: naive CD4+ T cells isolated by negative enrichment. The chain is built from TRBV1 and TRBJ2-2; no check of the table's D call, TRBD2, against the DNA was made. TRBV1 is flagged as a pseudogene. The TCR comes from an adult with COVID-19. CDR3 bases: TGCACCAGCAGCCATTGGACTAGCGGGAGACCCGGGGAGCTGTTTTTT. This encodes CTSSHWTSGRPGELFF.